The next 24 T cell receptor beta chains were all read from a single sample in a study of CD8+ T cells in alopecia areata. The sequencing template was cDNA reverse transcribed from extracted RNA. Only in-frame clones appear in the TCRdb table, and some are missing; sequencing was by immunoSEQ multiplex PCR. The table includes about 300,000 clones, roughly 64% detected once. Treatment in this sample: oral pan-JAK inhibitor, 5-10 mg twice daily. The source was CD4+ T cells sorted from blood, collected at week 24, from a patient treated with tofacitinib. The origin of the receptors is a human donor with alopecia areata.

The chain links TRBV18 to TRBJ1-1; D uncertain. The CDR3 consists of 14 residues. Trimming pared 1 base from V and 1 base from J, leaving 7 bases between. Germline V gene data show CDR1 as KGHSH and CDR2 as LQKENI. The DNA for the CDR3 is TGTGCCAGCTCACCACAGGGAGGGAACACTGAAGCTTTCTTT. The encoded protein is CASSPQGGNTEAFF. Full variable domain (outside the CDR3, taken from reference TRBV18 and TRBJ1-1): NAGVMQNPRHLVRRRGQEARLRCSPMKGHSHVYWYRQLPEEGLKFMVYLQKENIIDESGMPKERFSAEFPKEGPSILRIQQVVRGDSAAYFCASSPQGGNTEAFFGQGTRLTVV.

The chain carries TRBV30 and TRBJ2-1, with D perhaps matching TRBD1 or TRBD2 (5 bases each). V lost 0 bases, J lost 7 bases, and 22 bases lay in between. Germline CDR1 reads GTSNPN; CDR2 reads SVGIG (reference sequence). The length of the CDR3 is 17 residues. This CDR3 reads CAWSVRVGTPTGNEQFF. CDR3 bases: TGTGCCTGGAGTGTTCGGGTAGGGACCCCGACCGGGAATGAGCAGTTCTTC.

This clone was seen more than once but under ten times. CDR3 sequence: CAIRPSVTGGGNTEAFF. Written as DNA, the CDR3 is TGTGCCATCAGGCCCTCCGTGACAGGGGGTGGGAACACTGAAGCTTTCTTT. The chain combines TRBV10-3 with TRBJ1-1; 9 bases align to TRBD1. With 6 bases clipped from V and 1 base from J, the junction kept 12 bases outside the gene matches. The CDR3 consists of 17 residues. Germline CDR1 and CDR2: ENHRY and SYGVKD.

J is TRBJ2-7 and V is TRBV2, with D perhaps being TRBD1 or TRBD2 (5 bases each). The V and J ends lost 11 bases and 3 bases respectively, with 20 bases between them. This CDR3 contains 14 residues. Germline V lookup: CDR1 SNHLY, CDR2 FYNNEI. The DNA for the CDR3 is TGTGCCGCCTGCCCGGGACGAGGTATCTACGAGCAGTACTTC. Translation gives CAACPGRGIYEQYF.

This clone was counted only a few times. The rearrangement joins TRBV18 to TRBJ1-1, with D perhaps matching TRBD1 (6 bases). The V and J ends lost 4 bases and 2 bases respectively, with 14 bases between them. Germline CDR1 and CDR2: KGHSH and LQKENI. CDR3 length: 15 residues. Here the CDR3 DNA reads TGTGCCAGCTCACGATCTCAGGGGATTAACACTGAAGCTTTCTTT. Translating it yields CASSRSQGINTEAFF.

The rearrangement links TRBV4-1 to TRBJ1-5; 11 bases agree with TRBD1. Unmatched junction bases numbered 8, after V lost 3 bases and J lost 1 base. This CDR3 has 18 amino acids. The germline V gene has CDR1 MGHRA and CDR2 YSYEKL. The CDR3 coding sequence is TGCGCCAGCAGCCAGGGACAGGGGGTTATAGCAAGCAATCAGCCCCAGCATTTT. This encodes CASSQGQGVIASNQPQHF.

The chain combines TRBV2 with TRBJ1-5; D call uncertain. This CDR3 is built from 13 residues. The germline V gene has CDR1 SNHLY and CDR2 FYNNEI. Trimming cost V 11 bases and J 3 bases, with 14 bases left between them. The CDR3 is CACQRDYNQPQHF. The CDR3 DNA follows: TGTGCCTGCCAGAGGGATTACAATCAGCCCCAGCATTTT.

In its sample, this clone was seen a few times. The rearrangement links TRBV5-4 to TRBJ2-3; a weak D match, TRBD1 (6 bases). The V gene's germline CDR1 is SGHNT and CDR2 YYREEE (reference sequence). Trimming removed 2 bases from V and 2 bases from J, with 9 bases in between. CDR3 length equals 14 residues. The CDR3 is CASSLRGSTDTQYF. The CDR3 region has the DNA TGTGCCAGCAGCTTAAGGGGGTCCACAGATACGCAGTATTTT.

In the case of this clone: The same CDR3 also results from other DNA sequences found in this sample. The CDR3 coding sequence is TGCGCCAGCAGCCCTGGGACAGCCCAAGAGACCCAGTACTTC. Translation gives CASSPGTAQETQYF. V usage is TRBV5-1 and J usage is TRBJ2-5, with TRBD1 matching over 7 bases. The germline CDR1 and CDR2 sequences are SGHRS and YFSETQ. J gave up 1 base and V 4 bases, and 4 bases lay outside the gene matches. There are 14 residues in the CDR3.

The CDR3 is CASSYEASYGYTF. In nucleotides, the CDR3 is TGTGCCAGCAGTTACGAGGCATCTTATGGCTACACCTTC. The chain joins TRBV6-6 to TRBJ1-2; D not resolved. The CDR3 has 13 amino acids. Trimming pared 2 bases from V and 5 bases from J, leaving 9 bases between. Germline V CDR1 and CDR2: MNHNY, SVGAGI (reference sequence).

V and J are TRBV4-2 and TRBJ1-2, with a possible D match to TRBD1 (5 bases). With 0 bases removed from V and 7 bases from J, the gap between germline ends came to 12 bases. CDR1 and CDR2 (germline): LGHNA, YNFKEQ. The CDR3 consists of 14 residues. CDR3 bases: TGTGCCAGCAGCCAAGATAGGGGTAGTCGTGGCTACACCTTC. Protein product: CASSQDRGSRGYTF.

This clone has just a few counts. The chain employs TRBV15 and TRBJ1-5; D not certain. Germline V gene lookup returns CDR1 LNHNV and CDR2 YYDKDF (reference sequence). The V gene lost 6 bases and the J gene lost 0 bases, with 9 bases spanning the gap. This CDR3 contains 14 residues. CDR3 sequence (DNA): TGTGCCACCAGGGCCCAGCGTAGCAATCAGCCCCAGCATTTT. Residues: CATRAQRSNQPQHF.

This clone was seen more than once but under ten times. The rearrangement uses TRBV7-2 and TRBJ1-6, with 9 bases fitting TRBD1. Trimming took 3 bases from V and 10 from J; bases not matched to a gene: 7. The CDR3 length is 15 residues. The germline V gene has CDR1 SGHTA and CDR2 FQGNSA. This chain's CDR3 is CASSFSDRGESPLHF. CDR3 coding DNA: TGTGCCAGCAGCTTTTCGGACAGGGGAGAGTCACCCCTCCACTTT. Full variable domain (outside the CDR3, taken from reference TRBV7-2 and TRBJ1-6): GAGVSQSPSNKVTEKGKDVELRCDPISGHTALYWYRQSLGQGLEFLIYFQGNSAPDKSGLPSDRFSAERTGGSVSTLTIQRTQQEDSAVYLCASSFSDRGESPLHFGNGTRLTVT.

The CDR3 sequence: CASRMNIYQETQYF. CDR3 nucleotide sequence: TGCGCCAGCAGGATGAACATTTACCAAGAGACCCAGTACTTC. This sequence joins TRBV5-1 and TRBJ2-5, with unresolved D. The CDR3 is made up of 14 amino acids. Germline CDR1 reads SGHRS; CDR2 reads YFSETQ. V shed 5 bases and J shed 0 bases, with 11 bases lying between them.

This clone was found a few times. The genes are TRBV30 and TRBJ1-1; 7 nucleotides agree with TRBD1. The CDR3 length is 16 residues. The germline CDR1 and CDR2 sequences are GTSNPN and SVGIG (reference sequence). With 3 bases clipped from V and 4 bases from J, the junction kept 14 bases outside the gene matches. DNA of the CDR3: TGTGCCTGGAGCAGGGGGTATGTCAACTACGGCACTGAAGCTTTCTTT. Protein sequence: CAWSRGYVNYGTEAFF.

J is TRBJ1-1 and V is TRBV6-1; no clear D. From germline, CDR1 is MNHNS and CDR2 SASEGT. Trimming removed 10 bases from V and 1 base from J, with 16 bases in between. The CDR3 is 14 residues long. CDR3 sequence reads: CATKRIYSNTEAFF. CDR3 coding DNA: TGTGCCACGAAGAGGATCTACTCGAACACTGAAGCTTTCTTT.

The chain uses TRBV7-9 and TRBJ2-5; TRBD2 agrees at 8 bases. V shed 5 bases and J 5 bases; nucleotides not matched to a gene: 7. Germline-derived CDR1 and CDR2 are SEHNR and FQNEAQ (reference sequence). This CDR3 is 14 amino acids long. In DNA form, the CDR3 reads TGTGCCAGCAGCCCCCTCCCGGGGGGGGAGACCCAGTACTTC. Its protein product is CASSPLPGGETQYF.

V is TRBV7-2 and J is TRBJ2-5; D is uncertain. The V and J ends lost 5 bases and 7 bases respectively, with 11 bases between them. The CDR3 sequence is 12 residues long. Germline V gene sequence: CDR1 SGHTA, CDR2 FQGNSA. CDR3 DNA: TGTGCCAGCAGCAACGGCCGACGGACCCAGTACTTC. It encodes CASSNGRRTQYF.

The V gene is TRBV5-1, the J gene TRBJ2-1, with D unclear. Germline lookup yields CDR1 SGHRS and CDR2 YFSETQ. Between the trimmed V and J ends, which lost 5 bases and 8 bases, there was a span of 8 bases. This CDR3 has 11 residues. CDR3 residues: CASSFSYEQFF. DNA of the CDR3: TGCGCCAGCAGTTTTAGCTATGAGCAGTTCTTC.

This clone was observed a handful of times. V and J are TRBV29-1 and TRBJ1-2; D possibly corresponds to TRBD1 (6 bases). This CDR3 comprises 14 residues. V was shortened by 7 bases and J by 0 bases, with 15 bases between the two germline ends. Germline CDR1 is SQVTM and CDR2 is ANQGSEA. The DNA for the CDR3 is TGCAGCGCCCCCTCAAGGGGGACTAACTATGGCTACACCTTC. Its protein is CSAPSRGTNYGYTF.

As concerns this clone: This sample also contains other DNA sequences that code for the same CDR3. The chain joins TRBV29-1 to TRBJ2-5, with D possibly being TRBD1 (6 bases). Trimming took off 4 bases at V and 5 bases at J, with 8 bases between the two ends. Germline CDR1 is SQVTM and CDR2 is ANQGSEA. This CDR3 is 11 amino acids long. Here the CDR3 DNA reads TGCAGCGTTGTACAGGGTGAGACCCAGTACTTC. Translating it yields CSVVQGETQYF. Drawing the rest from reference TRBV29-1 and TRBJ2-5, the complete variable domain is SAVISQKPSRDICQRGTSLTIQCQVDSQVTMMFWYRQQPGQSLTLIATANQGSEATYESGFVIDKFPISRPNLTFSTLTVSNMSPEDSSIYLCSVVQGETQYFGPGTRLLVL.

Worth noting for this clone: One end of the junction does not line up with germline, which may come from a read error. This rearrangement joins TRBV2 to TRBJ2-7, with D unclear. The CDR3 spans 12 residues. The germline V gene has CDR1 SNHLY and CDR2 FYNNEI. This chain's CDR3 is CASSAAAIAVPF. As DNA, the CDR3 is TGTGCCAGCAGTGCCGCCGCTATCGCCGTCCCATTC. Full variable domain (missing parts from reference TRBV2 and TRBJ2-7): EPEVTQTPSHQVTQMGQEVILRCVPISNHLYFYWYRQILGQKVEFLVSFYNNEISEKSEIFDDQFSVERPDGSNFTLKIRSTKLEDSAMYFCASSAAAIAVPFGPGTRLTVT.

The rearrangement links TRBV30 to TRBJ1-1; D is uncertain. The CDR3 runs 12 residues. V was shortened by 8 bases and J by 3 bases, with 13 bases between the two germline ends. From germline, CDR1 is GTSNPN and CDR2 SVGIG (reference sequence). CDR3 loop: CARGRSYTEAFF. CDR3 in DNA: TGTGCCCGCGGTAGAAGTTACACTGAAGCTTTCTTT.

As to this clone: This sample includes further DNA sequences coding for the same CDR3. V and J are TRBV29-1 and TRBJ1-1; perhaps TRBD1 as D (5 bases). Germline CDR1 and CDR2: SQVTM and ANQGSEA. There are 15 residues in the CDR3. The V end lost 6 bases, the J end lost 4 bases, and 21 bases lay between the germline ends. CDR3 sequence: CSVATRDLSRTEAFF. In DNA, the CDR3 is TGCAGCGTAGCTACCCGGGACCTCAGTCGCACTGAAGCTTTCTTT.